One TCR beta chain is described in this entry. Its cognate antigen is unknown. Here immunoSEQ multiplex PCR was the method, and the copy in TCRdb shows in-frame clones only, minus some. Seen here are more than 300,000 clones, about 86% observed once, and the top ten hold around a tenth. The source of the sample is a study of Ad26.COV2.S vaccination and SARS-CoV-2 variants. Treatment here: approximately 18 received Ad26.COV2.S at low or high dose, single or two shots; a few received placebo; per-sample allocation not given. All samples were drawn on day 63, counting from the first vaccine or placebo injection. This adult donor, from Boston, was 18-55 years old. Vaccination used an Ad26 vector expressing Wuhan-strain SARS-CoV-2 spike. The CDR3 is 14 residues long. V was trimmed by 1 base and J by 2 bases, leaving 8 bases between them. Germline V lookup: CDR1 LGHDT, CDR2 YNNKEL (reference sequence). Study-level points and caveats: Placebo recipients had lower spike-specific TCR breadth than vaccine recipients.

This TCR was recovered from a person aged 18-60 years who received the Ad26.COV2.S COVID-19 vaccine or a placebo. The rearrangement joins TRBV3-1 (or the pseudogene TRBV3-2) to TRBJ1-1, with D unclear. This sample comprised peripheral blood, obtained in a trial of Ad26.COV2.S vaccine versus placebo. The CDR3 spells CASSQARGNTEAFF. The CDR3 DNA follows: TGTGCCAGCAGCCAAGCTAGAGGAAACACTGAAGCTTTCTTT.